This TCR beta chain was documented in a study of T-cell reconstitution after alpha-beta-depleted transplantation in children. CDR3 size: 15 residues. V dropped 6 bases and J dropped 3; count of bases not matched to a gene: 9. Unique molecular identifiers were used in preparing the TCRbeta library. TCRdb redid the calling of the PCR reads with MiXCR, one entry per CDR3 protein. The data contain fewer than 550,000 distinct CDR3 sequences, around 9.9% of them seen just once; the ten biggest clones take up roughly 5.1%. This chain links TRBV12-3 or TRBV12-4 with TRBJ2-3; 7 bases line up with TRBD1. The clonotype comes from a human donor who donated a stem cell graft to a child with acute myeloid leukemia. The specimen comprised PBMCs from the stem cell graft donor, sampled from the stem cell graft. In DNA, the CDR3 is TGTGCCAGCAGCCTACCGACAGGGACAACAGATACGCAGTATTTT. Protein product: CASSLPTGTTDTQYF.